This T cell receptor (beta chain) stems from a study of CD8 T cell repertoires and HIV-1 epitope variants. Study-level information: IL-2, IL-7 and IL-15 were added on days 3 and 7 of approximately ten-day cultures.

Trimming took off 8 bases at V and 5 bases at J, with 19 bases between the two ends. Germline V gives CDR1 SNHLY, CDR2 FYNNEI. The CDR3 is 14 amino acids. For this clone: Its matching antigen is unknown.

Only in-frame clones appear in the TCRdb table, and some are missing; sequencing was by immunoSEQ multiplex PCR. The data hold about 5,000 clones, with around 66% observed a single time. Sequencing was carried out using cultured CD8+ T cells derived from PBMCs. The rearrangement joins TRBV2 to TRBJ2-7; possibly TRBD1 for D (6 bases). This receptor was identified in a male donor with HIV. CDR3 coding DNA: TGTGCCAGCCGACCGATAGACAGGTACCACGAGCAGTACTTC. This codes for CASRPIDRYHEQYF.